This T cell receptor (beta chain) comes out of a study of T cells after yellow fever vaccination. This clonotype has only a few counts. What it binds is unknown. The TCR cDNA carried a universal primer site and UMIs from 5'RACE template switching. TCRdb redid the calling of the 5' RACE reads with MiXCR, one entry per CDR3 protein. The sample carries hundreds of thousands of distinct CDR3 sequences, around 10% recorded once. Overall study findings and caveats: A small proportion of clonotypes was detected in both the CD4 and CD8 compartments.

The sequencing here drew on PBMCs, taken on the day of the first yellow fever vaccination. This TCR was recovered from a man younger than 30 who received the YFV17D yellow fever vaccine.

The CDR3 coding sequence is TGTGCCAGCAGCCCGGGACGGATTGGAGGGGGCTACACCTTC. Its translation is CASSPGRIGGGYTF. The rearrangement joins TRBV5-5 to TRBJ1-2, with a weak D call TRBD1 (5 bases). V was trimmed by 4 bases and J by 8 bases, leaving 18 bases between them. The CDR3 is 14 residues long. Germline V lookup: CDR1 SGHKS, CDR2 YYEKEE (reference sequence).